This TCR beta chain emerged from a study of response to subunit inactivated influenza vaccine. The V end lost 6 bases, the J end lost 4 bases, and 19 bases lay between the germline ends. Per the germline V gene, CDR1 is MDHEN and CDR2 is SYDVKM. The CDR3 is 15 amino acids. Study-level points and caveats: T cells newly recruited by each seasonal influenza vaccination are few, the authors suggested.

Comments on this clonotype: Its antigen is not identified.

TCRdb analysed the RT-PCR reads with MiXCR anew, one entry per CDR3 protein. The sample holds roughly 700,000 distinct CDR3 sequences, approximately 15% seen once. The chain has TRBV28 and TRBJ2-7; the D gene is possibly TRBD1 (6 bases). The sequences come from PBMCs from blood, collected 14 to 15 days before vaccination. This receptor was identified in a man aged 50-59 years who received an inactivated influenza vaccine. The CDR3 here is CASSQGDRTEYEQYF. The DNA for the CDR3 is TGTGCCAGCAGCCAAGGGGACCGGACAGAGTACGAGCAGTACTTC.